The 20 T cell receptor beta chains reported below all come from one sample, sequenced in a study of blood T cell repertoires in COVID-19. The assay was immunoSEQ multiplex PCR, and TCRdb's table has in-frame clones only and misses some. This table has a few hundred thousand clones, approximately 85% appearing once. The sample taken for sequencing was peripheral blood. The receptors were gathered from a human donor with COVID-19, enrolled during active disease. The donor label of this sample is uncertain.

The gene calls are TRBV7-8 and TRBJ2-7; 11 bases agree with TRBD2. Unmatched junction bases numbered 12, after V lost 4 bases and J lost 7 bases. The CDR3 totals 16 residues. Germline values: CDR1 SGHVS, CDR2 FQNEAQ. The DNA of the CDR3 is TGTGCCAGCAGCTCGAGCGGGACTAGCGGCGACCGGGAGCAGTACTTC. Its protein is CASSSSGTSGDREQYF.

The V call is TRBV5-1, the J call TRBJ2-1; the match to TRBD2 covers 7 bases. Losses at the gene ends were 6 bases for V and 6 bases for J; bases not matched to a gene: 12. The CDR3 is made up of 15 amino acids. CDR1 is SGHRS, CDR2 YFSETQ, per germline. The CDR3 loop reads CASTLQAGDGNEQFF. The DNA of the CDR3 is TGCGCCAGCACCCTCCAGGCGGGAGACGGCAATGAGCAGTTCTTC.

V is TRBV7-2 and J is TRBJ2-5; TRBD2 matches at 11 bases. This CDR3 spans 15 amino acids. Germline CDR1 SGHTA, CDR2 FQGNSA. Trimming cost V 3 bases and J 5 bases; bases outside gene matches: 5. The CDR3 DNA is TGTGCCAGCAGCTTCCCCATAGCGGGAGGGGAGACCCAGTACTTC. Protein product: CASSFPIAGGETQYF.

The chain couples TRBV5-6 to TRBJ2-1; 11 bases are shared with TRBD2. The CDR3 spans 19 residues. The V and J ends lost 10 bases and 0 bases, in that order; junction bases with no gene match: 18. Germline V lookup: CDR1 SGHDT, CDR2 YYEEEE. The CDR3 loop is CASQGRRLAGGSSYNEQFF. CDR3 bases: TGTGCCTCCCAAGGTCGGAGGCTAGCGGGAGGCAGCTCCTACAATGAGCAGTTCTTC.

The rearrangement joins TRBV3-1 (or the pseudogene TRBV3-2) to TRBJ2-7, with 11 bases that match TRBD1. Looked up from germline, CDR1 is LGHDT and CDR2 is YNNKEL (reference sequence). The CDR3 has 17 amino acids. The trim removed 4 bases at V and 0 bases at J, leaving 8 bases unmatched. The CDR3 loop reads CASSRKGGQGGSYEQYF. Here the CDR3 DNA reads TGTGCCAGCAGCCGCAAGGGGGGACAGGGGGGCTCCTACGAGCAGTACTTC.

This chain uses TRBV7-9 with TRBJ1-1; TRBD1 is a possible D gene (6 bases). V lost 11 bases to trimming and J lost 1 base, with 17 bases between them. Germline assignment: CDR1 SEHNR and CDR2 FQNEAQ (reference sequence). The CDR3 loop spans 14 amino acids. This CDR3 is CAAGARPQNTEAFF. For the CDR3, the DNA is TGTGCCGCGGGGGCCAGGCCACAGAACACTGAAGCTTTCTTT.

Remarks on this clone: Other nucleotide sequences from this sample produce the same CDR3. This sequence joins TRBV5-1 and TRBJ1-3; the match to TRBD1 covers 7 bases. Germline trimming cut 0 bases from V and 2 bases from J; bases unmatched to any gene: 14. The germline gives CDR1 SGHRS, CDR2 YFSETQ. The CDR3 consists of 19 residues. The CDR3 protein is CASSLDGTAARPPGNTIYF. DNA of the CDR3: TGCGCCAGCAGCTTGGATGGGACAGCGGCCCGACCCCCTGGAAACACCATATATTTT.

This rearrangement joins TRBV9 to TRBJ2-1; D may be TRBD2 (5 bases). The germline V gene encodes CDR1 SGDLS and CDR2 YYNGEE. V lost 0 bases and J lost 6, with 13 bases in between. The CDR3 runs to 15 residues. CDR3 residues: CASSVERWAANEQFF. CDR3 bases: TGTGCCAGCAGCGTAGAGCGGTGGGCTGCCAATGAGCAGTTCTTC.

The gene calls are TRBV30 and TRBJ1-2; 10 nucleotides align to TRBD1. Germline CDR1 reads GTSNPN; CDR2 reads SVGIG (reference sequence). J gave up 4 bases and V 0 bases, and 11 bases lay outside the gene matches. The CDR3 is 17 amino acids. DNA of the CDR3: TGTGCCTGGAGTGTACCTGGACAGGGGGTCGAGGGCTATGGCTACACCTTC. It translates to CAWSVPGQGVEGYGYTF.

This clone was observed once. At the DNA level, this CDR3 is encoded by other sequences in the same sample as well. This chain links TRBV12-3 or TRBV12-4 with TRBJ1-1, with D uncertain. The CDR3 totals 12 residues. Trimming cost V 6 bases and J 5 bases, with 10 bases left between them. Here the CDR3 DNA reads TGTGCCAGCAGCCCATCCGGGACTGAAGCTTTCTTT. It yields the protein CASSPSGTEAFF.

The chain recombines TRBV28 with TRBJ2-2; TRBD1 matches 9 bases. This CDR3 region has 15 residues. Per the germline V gene, CDR1 is MDHEN and CDR2 is SYDVKM. Losses at the gene ends were 10 bases for V and 2 bases for J; bases not matched to a gene: 8. DNA of the CDR3: TGTGCCACCCCCCGGGACAGGGTCAACACCGGGGAGCTGTTTTTT. It codes for CATPRDRVNTGELFF. The full variable domain, in which reference TRBV28 and TRBJ2-2 provide the parts outside the CDR3, is DVKVTQSSRYLVKRTGEKVFLECVQDMDHENMFWYRQDPGLGLRLIYFSYDVKMKEKGDIPEGYSVSREKKERFSLILESASTNQTSMYLCATPRDRVNTGELFFGEGSRLTVL.

V gene TRBV19 combines with J gene TRBJ1-1; 7 nucleotides match TRBD1. The CDR3 is made up of 16 amino acids. V shed 6 bases and J 0 bases; nucleotides not matched to a gene: 10. Germline V gene lookup returns CDR1 LNHDA and CDR2 SQIVND (reference sequence). The DNA of the CDR3 is TGTGCCAGTAGCATATACAGGGGATCCATGAACACTGAAGCTTTCTTT. It yields the protein CASSIYRGSMNTEAFF.

This chain uses TRBV4-1 with TRBJ1-4; 10 bases line up with TRBD1. V lost 0 bases and J lost 8; bases outside the gene matches: 9. Germline V gives CDR1 MGHRA, CDR2 YSYEKL. The CDR3 length is 17 residues. For the CDR3, the DNA is TGCGCCAGCAGCCAAGATCCGGGGACAGGGGTCCGGGAAAAACTGTTTTTT. Translating gives CASSQDPGTGVREKLFF.

In its sample, this clone was seen a few times. The V call is TRBV7-2, the J call TRBJ1-2; maybe TRBD1 (5 bases). Germline lookup yields CDR1 SGHTA and CDR2 FQGNSA. Trimming left V 5 bases short and J 4 bases short, with 11 bases between. The CDR3 runs 13 residues. The CDR3, as DNA: TGTGCCAGCAGCCCTTCGGGGGTCTATGGCTACACCTTC. It specifies CASSPSGVYGYTF.

The CDR3 spells CASRIGGPSAYNEQFF. Here the CDR3 DNA reads TGTGCCAGCAGGATAGGTGGCCCTAGCGCGTACAATGAGCAGTTCTTC. The chain employs TRBV28 and TRBJ2-1; perhaps TRBD2 as D (6 bases). The CDR3 has 16 residues. V shed 6 bases and J shed 4 bases, with 19 bases lying between them. Germline loops: CDR1 MDHEN, CDR2 SYDVKM.

The rearrangement links TRBV2 to TRBJ1-1; 8 bases fit TRBD1. This CDR3 comprises 14 residues. Unmatched junction bases numbered 6, after V lost 6 bases and J lost 3 bases. Germline-derived CDR1 and CDR2 are SNHLY and FYNNEI. The chain's CDR3 is CASRDGTGYTEAFF. In DNA, the CDR3 is TGTGCCAGCAGGGATGGGACAGGCTACACTGAAGCTTTCTTT.

The chain has TRBV19 and TRBJ2-3; D possibly corresponds to TRBD2 (5 bases). Germline V CDR1 and CDR2: LNHDA, SQIVND (reference sequence). The CDR3 is made up of 14 amino acids. V was shortened by 6 bases and J by 2 bases, with 12 bases between the two germline ends. CDR3 region: CASSGKSDTDTQYF. Written as DNA, the CDR3 is TGTGCCAGTAGCGGGAAGAGTGACACAGATACGCAGTATTTT.

V and J are TRBV30 and TRBJ2-3, with D possibly TRBD1 on 5 matching bases. V gave up 7 bases and J gave up 2 bases, with 16 bases separating them. CDR1 and CDR2 (germline): GTSNPN, SVGIG (reference sequence). The CDR3 runs to 14 residues. DNA of the CDR3: TGTGCCTTAAGCCTAGGGGCCTACACAGATACGCAGTATTTT. This gives the protein CALSLGAYTDTQYF. Filled out from reference TRBV30 and TRBJ2-3, the complete variable domain reads SQTIHQWPATLVQPVGSPLSLECTVEGTSNPNLYWYRQAAGRGLQLLFYSVGIGQISSEVPQNLSASRPQDRQFILSSKKLLLSDSGFYLCALSLGAYTDTQYFGPGTRLTVL.

The rearrangement uses TRBV19 and TRBJ2-3; 10 bases fit TRBD1. Germline V gene sequence: CDR1 LNHDA, CDR2 SQIVND (reference sequence). J gave up 6 bases and V 6 bases, and 9 bases lay outside the gene matches. The CDR3 contains 15 residues. CDR3 loop: CASRDGTGARDTQYF. The CDR3 DNA reads TGTGCCAGTAGAGACGGGACAGGGGCCCGGGATACGCAGTATTTT.

CDR3 amino acids: CASTNRGLAGNNEQFF. CDR3 bases: TGTGCCAGCACCAACCGCGGACTAGCGGGAAACAATGAGCAGTTCTTC. The chain carries TRBV5-6 and TRBJ2-1, with 12 bases that match TRBD2. The CDR3 covers 16 residues. Per germline, CDR1 SGHDT and CDR2 YYEEEE. J lost 5 bases, V lost 6 bases, and 9 bases had no gene match.